The 10 T cell receptor beta chains below all came from one sample that was sequenced in a study of T cell changes during pregnancy in multiple sclerosis. The data were produced by immunoSEQ multiplex PCR, yet TCRdb's version contains in-frame clones alone and is incomplete. The data hold over 80,000 clones, with about 93% observed a single time. This sample comprised peripheral blood, obtained in the third trimester of pregnancy. The source of these receptors is a female donor in good health, enrolled as a control in a pregnancy study.

J is TRBJ1-1 and V is TRBV1. TRBV1 is designated a pseudogene. The CDR3 extends over 14 amino acids. CDR3 nucleotides: TGCACCAGCAGCCTTCGGCGGGAAGGCACTGAAGCTTTCTTT. It codes for CTSSLRREGTEAFF.

This sequence joins TRBV6-6 and TRBJ1-1; D call uncertain. There are 15 residues in the CDR3. V lost 0 bases to trimming and J lost 4 bases, with 12 bases between them. CDR1 and CDR2 from the germline V gene are MNHNY and SVGAGI (reference sequence). DNA for the CDR3: TGTGCCAGCAGTTACTCGGCGGGGAGTCGCACTGAAGCTTTCTTT. Its protein is CASSYSAGSRTEAFF.

Worth noting for this clone: One junction end does not reproduce the germline sequence, and a read error may be involved. This chain connects TRBV6-4 to TRBJ1-2; the D gene is possibly TRBD1 (6 bases). Per germline, CDR1 MRHNA and CDR2 SNTAGT. This CDR3 comprises 15 residues. Written as DNA, the CDR3 is TGTGCCAGCAGTTACTCGAGACAGGTCAGCTATGGCTACACCTTC. Residues: CASSYSRQVSYGYTF.

The J gene is TRBJ2-1, the V gene TRBV28, with a tentative D call TRBD2 (5 bases). Deletions cut 3 bases from V and 0 bases from J, with 12 bases between. CDR3 size: 16 residues. The germline CDR1 and CDR2 sequences are MDHEN and SYDVKM. CDR3 amino acids: CASSFEGTSSYNEQFF. In DNA form, the CDR3 reads TGTGCCAGCAGTTTTGAGGGAACCAGCTCCTACAATGAGCAGTTCTTC.

This rearrangement joins TRBV27 to TRBJ2-1, with TRBD1 as a possible D gene (6 bases). The CDR3 is made up of 18 amino acids. Germline V CDR1 and CDR2: MNHEY, SMNVEV (reference sequence). The V and J ends lost 4 bases and 0 bases respectively, with 19 bases between them. In DNA form, the CDR3 reads TGTGCCAGCAGTTCATATGCTAGGGGGAAAAGCTCCTACAATGAGCAGTTCTTC. Its translation: CASSSYARGKSSYNEQFF.

The chain recombines TRBV7-9 with TRBJ2-7, with TRBD2 matching 7 bases. Germline assignment: CDR1 SEHNR and CDR2 FQNEAQ (reference sequence). V shed 4 bases, J shed 2 bases, and the junction held 8 bases outside the gene matches. This CDR3 has 15 amino acids. CDR3 sequence: CASSSTLAEPYEQYF. The CDR3 region has the DNA TGTGCCAGCAGCTCAACCCTAGCGGAGCCCTACGAGCAGTACTTC.

This chain uses TRBV12-5 with TRBJ2-1; no clear D. Trimming shortened V by 6 bases and J by 0 bases, and 9 bases separated the two germline ends. The CDR3 length is 14 residues. Germline CDR1 reads LGHNT; CDR2 reads FRNRAP. The chain's CDR3 is CASGRGDSYNEQFF. Here the CDR3 DNA reads TGTGCTAGTGGAAGAGGCGACTCCTACAATGAGCAGTTCTTC.

This rearrangement joins TRBV2 to TRBJ1-3; the D is unclear. V gave up 5 bases and J gave up 4 bases, with 6 bases separating them. Germline values: CDR1 SNHLY, CDR2 FYNNEI. The CDR3 is 12 amino acids. Here the CDR3 reads CASSYAGNTIYF. Written as DNA, the CDR3 is TGTGCCAGCAGTTACGCGGGAAACACCATATATTTT. Full variable domain (rest looked up from reference TRBV2 and TRBJ1-3): EPEVTQTPSHQVTQMGQEVILRCVPISNHLYFYWYRQILGQKVEFLVSFYNNEISEKSEIFDDQFSVERPDGSNFTLKIRSTKLEDSAMYFCASSYAGNTIYFGEGSWLTVV.

This chain uses TRBV6-5 with TRBJ1-1; 8 nucleotides agree with TRBD1. Germline CDR1 is MNHEY and CDR2 is SVGAGI. V trimming: 10 bases; J trimming: 5 bases; junction bases outside the gene matches: 6. The CDR3 is 12 amino acids. The CDR3 DNA follows: TGTGCCACCGGGACAGGAGGAACTGAAGCTTTCTTT. Residues: CATGTGGTEAFF.

The V call is TRBV5-1, the J call TRBJ2-3; 10 bases line up with TRBD2. Germline V lookup: CDR1 SGHRS, CDR2 YFSETQ. The CDR3 has 15 residues. The V segment lost 4 bases and the J segment 1 base; nucleotides outside the gene matches: 3. The CDR3 sequence: CASSIGTSGTDTQYF. The DNA of the CDR3 is TGCGCCAGCAGCATAGGGACTAGCGGCACAGATACGCAGTATTTT.